This T cell receptor beta chain was recorded in a study of cytomegalovirus exposure and HLA in healthy donors. Study-level information: Earlier, some 200 million T cells were analyzed, and about 120 million unique TCR beta sequences were found among them.

With 7 bases clipped from V and 13 bases from J, the junction kept 9 bases outside the gene matches. The CDR3 length is 11 residues. In germline, CDR1 is MDHEN, CDR2 SYDVKM. The PCR ran on 60 Vbeta and 13 Jbeta primers. Repertoires were generated with immunoSEQ multiplex PCR, while TCRdb's copy carries only in-frame clones and drops some. Among over 80,000 clones, over 60% were seen once, and the ten largest hold just over 3%. Only a few counts were recorded for this clone. Its antigen is currently unknown. Whole-study results and caveats: Researchers reported that a few CMV-associated chains were confirmed in vitro as CMV antigen-specific.

The sequence derives from a man aged 35 to 55 in good health and CMV-seronegative. The rearrangement uses TRBV28 and TRBJ1-2; 7 bases are a match to TRBD1. What was sequenced was PBMCs. The CDR3, as DNA: TGTGCCAGCAACCTCGACAGGGCGGTCACCTTC. Translating it yields CASNLDRAVTF.